This T cell receptor (beta chain) came from a study of post-analysis software for immune sequencing data. Prepared TCR beta cDNA libraries contained unique molecular identifiers. TCRdb independently ran MiXCR on the PCR reads; one entry per CDR3 protein. The table includes about 760,000 distinct CDR3 sequences, around 27% detected once. This clonotype was seen a handful of times. Sequenced material: blood. This TCR was recovered from a girl aged 10 to 17 with multiple sclerosis.

The CDR3: CAIRPPWNTIYF. Here the CDR3 DNA reads TGCGCCATCAGGCCACCCTGGAACACCATATATTTT. The chain links TRBV10-1 to TRBJ1-3; D not certain. V was clipped by 10 bases and J by 7 bases, with 14 bases between them. This CDR3 spans 12 amino acids. Germline V gene sequence: CDR1 WNHNN, CDR2 SYGVQD (reference sequence).